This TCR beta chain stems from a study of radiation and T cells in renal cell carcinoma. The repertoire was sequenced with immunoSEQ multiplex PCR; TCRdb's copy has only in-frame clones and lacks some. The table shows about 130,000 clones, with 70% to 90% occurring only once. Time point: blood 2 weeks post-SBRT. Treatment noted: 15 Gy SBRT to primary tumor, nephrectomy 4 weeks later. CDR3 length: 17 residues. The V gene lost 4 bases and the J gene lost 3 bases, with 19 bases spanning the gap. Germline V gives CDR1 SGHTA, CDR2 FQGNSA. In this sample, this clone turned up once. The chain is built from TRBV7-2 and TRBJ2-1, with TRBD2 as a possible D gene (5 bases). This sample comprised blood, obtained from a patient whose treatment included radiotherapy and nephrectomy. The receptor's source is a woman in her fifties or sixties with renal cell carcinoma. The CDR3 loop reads CASSSWVVPEGYNEQFF. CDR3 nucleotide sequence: TGTGCCAGCAGCTCCTGGGTCGTTCCCGAGGGCTACAATGAGCAGTTCTTC.